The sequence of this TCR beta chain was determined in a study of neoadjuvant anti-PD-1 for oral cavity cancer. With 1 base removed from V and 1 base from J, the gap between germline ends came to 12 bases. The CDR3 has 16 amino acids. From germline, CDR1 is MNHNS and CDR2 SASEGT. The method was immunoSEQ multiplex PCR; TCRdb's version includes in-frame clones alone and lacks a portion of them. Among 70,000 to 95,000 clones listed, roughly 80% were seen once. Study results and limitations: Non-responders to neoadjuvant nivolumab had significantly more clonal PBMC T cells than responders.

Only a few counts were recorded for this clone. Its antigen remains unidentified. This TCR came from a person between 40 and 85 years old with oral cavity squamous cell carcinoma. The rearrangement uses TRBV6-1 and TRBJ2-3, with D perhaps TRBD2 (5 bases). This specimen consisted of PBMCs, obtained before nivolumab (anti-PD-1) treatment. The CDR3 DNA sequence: TGTGCCAGCAGTGAAGGGACTCTGATCGGCACAGATACGCAGTATTTT. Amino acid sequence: CASSEGTLIGTDTQYF.